Below are 29 T cell receptor beta chains sequenced from a single sample in a study of T cells in Graves' hyperthyroidism and ophthalmopathy. There were TCR beta CDR3 regions amplified from RNA transcripts. The TCR CDR3 first-round RT-PCR relied on the HTBI primer set. A single record per CDR3 protein comes from TCRdb applying MiXCR to the multiplex PCR reads. The profile shows a few hundred thousand distinct CDR3 sequences, about a sixth of them singletons. Sample: blood. The origin of the receptors is a young woman with Graves' hyperthyroidism.

Only a few counts were recorded for this clonotype. V gene TRBV4-1 combines with J gene TRBJ2-3; perhaps TRBD2 as D (6 bases). The CDR3 consists of 14 residues. Germline assignment: CDR1 MGHRA and CDR2 YSYEKL. V was cut by 4 bases and J by 5 bases, with 13 bases left in between. The CDR3, as DNA: TGCGCCAGCAGCCGGCTTGGGGGGAAAGATACGCAGTATTTT. Translating it yields CASSRLGGKDTQYF.

This clonotype showed up many times. This chain joins TRBV11-2 and TRBJ2-5, with D possibly TRBD1 on 6 matching bases. CDR3 length: 14 amino acids. V was pared by 1 base and J by 5 bases, with 11 bases between. CDR1 and CDR2 from the germline V gene are SGHAT and FQNNGV. DNA for the CDR3: TGTGCCAGCAGCTTAGGGGGCAGGGGTGAGACCCAGTACTTC. Translating it yields CASSLGGRGETQYF.

Details on this clonotype: The junction differs from germline at one of its ends, possibly a read error. This chain connects TRBV3-1 to TRBJ2-3; TRBD2 matches at 9 bases. This CDR3 is built from 16 residues. Germline CDR1 reads LGHDT; CDR2 reads YNNKEL (reference sequence). DNA for the CDR3: TGTGCCAACAGCCAAGATCCAGCGGGGGGAGCAGATACGCAGTATTTT. Translation: CANSQDPAGGADTQYF.

In DNA form, the CDR3 reads TGCGCCAGCAGCCAGAGGGGCTGGGGTGGCTACACCTTC. As protein: CASSQRGWGGYTF. V gene TRBV4-3 combines with J gene TRBJ1-2; D may be TRBD1 (5 bases). The CDR3 is 13 amino acids. Germline V gene sequence: CDR1 LGHNA, CDR2 YSLEER. V was trimmed by 3 bases and J by 7 bases, leaving 12 bases between them.

The sample holds many counts of this clonotype. The gene calls are TRBV28 and TRBJ2-7, with 7 bases matching TRBD2. This CDR3 has 14 residues. CDR1 and CDR2 from the germline V gene are MDHEN and SYDVKM. Trimming cost V 3 bases and J 6 bases; bases outside gene matches: 8. The CDR3 DNA sequence: TGTGCCAGCAGTTTTCGGCGGGAGAGCTGCGAGCAGTACTTC. Amino acid sequence: CASSFRRESCEQYF.

This clonotype was picked up many times. The rearrangement links TRBV28 to TRBJ1-1; unclear D gene. Germline loops: CDR1 MDHEN, CDR2 SYDVKM. V lost 6 bases, J lost 1 base, and 18 bases lay in between. The CDR3 spans 16 residues. This CDR3 reads CASRKPLTKQNTEAFF. CDR3 bases: TGTGCCAGCAGGAAACCCTTGACAAAACAGAACACTGAAGCTTTCTTT.

This clonotype was observed many times. The chain couples TRBV3-1 to TRBJ2-3; a possible D gene is TRBD1 (5 bases). V was trimmed by 0 bases and J by 5 bases, leaving 9 bases between them. Germline V CDR1 and CDR2: LGHDT, YNNKEL (reference sequence). The CDR3 totals 14 residues. The CDR3 nucleotides are TGTGCCAGCAGCCAAGAAGGGGTGGGAGATACGCAGTATTTT. Encoded protein: CASSQEGVGDTQYF.

This chain joins TRBV20-1 and TRBJ1-6; maybe TRBD1 (6 bases). The CDR3 has 16 residues. Germline CDR1 reads DFQATT; CDR2 reads SNEGSKA (reference sequence). The V end was cut by 3 bases, the J end by 10 bases, with 22 bases between. The CDR3 protein is CSASPFNVQGSSPLHF. The CDR3 bases are TGCAGTGCTAGTCCGTTCAATGTACAGGGCTCGTCACCCCTCCACTTT.

Many counts were recorded for this clonotype. The chain carries TRBV11-2 and TRBJ2-7; tentatively, D is TRBD1 or TRBD2 (6 bases each). Germline CDR1 and CDR2: SGHAT and FQNNGV. The V and J ends lost 1 base and 2 bases respectively, with 12 bases between them. CDR3 size: 15 residues. This CDR3 is CASSLGGAGAYEQYF. The CDR3 region has the DNA TGTGCCAGCAGCTTAGGGGGGGCAGGGGCCTACGAGCAGTACTTC.

This rearrangement joins TRBV29-1 to TRBJ1-2; possibly TRBD1 for D (6 bases). The germline V and J ends were trimmed by 6 bases and 3 bases, with 14 bases remaining between them. This CDR3 spans 13 amino acids. Germline V CDR1 and CDR2: SQVTM, ANQGSEA. As DNA, the CDR3 is TGCAGCGTCAGGATAGGGGGAGACTATGGCTACACCTTC. It codes for CSVRIGGDYGYTF.

This clonotype was observed many times. V gene TRBV28 combines with J gene TRBJ2-7; TRBD2 is a possible D gene (6 bases). The V end lost 7 bases, the J end lost 7 bases, and 17 bases lay between the germline ends. The CDR3 runs to 13 residues. CDR1 MDHEN and CDR2 SYDVKM come from the germline V gene. The CDR3 region is CASTVRRVSEQYF. DNA of the CDR3: TGTGCCAGCACCGTTCGGAGGGTCTCAGAGCAGTACTTC.

The rearrangement uses TRBV4-3 and TRBJ2-2; TRBD2 matches 8 bases. V was clipped by 2 bases and J by 1 base; unmatched bases: 0. The CDR3 is 15 residues long. Germline V gene sequence: CDR1 LGHNA, CDR2 YSLEER. The CDR3 region has the DNA TGCGCCAGCAGCCAACGGGGGGGGAACACCGGGGAGCTGTTTTTT. Protein sequence: CASSQRGGNTGELFF.

This clonotype was found many times. V is TRBV20-1 and J is TRBJ1-2, with TRBD1 matching over 11 bases. This CDR3 region has 14 residues. The V segment lost 1 base and the J segment 7 bases; nucleotides outside the gene matches: 5. Germline V gene lookup returns CDR1 DFQATT and CDR2 SNEGSKA (reference sequence). The CDR3: CSARGGQGAGGYTF. In DNA, the CDR3 is TGCAGTGCTAGAGGTGGACAGGGGGCTGGTGGCTACACCTTC.

This clonotype has a handful of counts. The chain uses TRBV14 and TRBJ2-1; either TRBD1 or TRBD2 may supply D (5 bases each). Per the germline V gene, CDR1 is SGHDN and CDR2 is FVKESK. Trimming pared 0 bases from V and 7 bases from J, leaving 7 bases between. The CDR3 covers 13 residues. CDR3 DNA: TGTGCCAGCAGCCAAGACTGGGGGAATGAGCAGTTCTTC. Residues: CASSQDWGNEQFF.

This clonotype was recorded many times. V is TRBV10-3 and J is TRBJ1-3; TRBD1 might be the D (6 bases). The germline V gene encodes CDR1 ENHRY and CDR2 SYGVKD. This CDR3 is built from 14 residues. The V end was cut by 9 bases, the J end by 1 base, with 13 bases between. DNA of the CDR3: TGTGCCATTTCAGGACAGTCGTCTGGAAACACCATATATTTT. It specifies CAISGQSSGNTIYF.

This clonotype was recorded a few times. The CDR3 region is CASSLFSPKAPYEQYF. The CDR3, as DNA: TGTGCCAGCAGCTTATTTTCCCCTAAGGCGCCCTACGAGCAGTACTTC. This chain connects TRBV7-9 to TRBJ2-7; D is uncertain. Deletions cut 2 bases from V and 2 bases from J, with 16 bases between. The germline V gene encodes CDR1 SEHNR and CDR2 FQNEAQ (reference sequence). This CDR3 comprises 16 residues.

This chain uses TRBV5-6 with TRBJ1-1; 9 nucleotides align to TRBD1. The length of the CDR3 is 14 residues. Germline lookup yields CDR1 SGHDT and CDR2 YYEEEE. V gave up 4 bases and J gave up 11 bases; unmatched junction bases: 12. The CDR3 DNA follows: TGTGCCAGCAGCATAGGACAGGGGACGAAAGTGGCTTTCTTT. Its translation: CASSIGQGTKVAFF.

The rearrangement joins TRBV5-6 to TRBJ2-7; D uncertain. The CDR3 is 13 residues long. Germline CDR1 and CDR2: SGHDT and YYEEEE. V lost 7 bases and J 3 bases, leaving 14 bases between the germline ends. The CDR3 region has the DNA TGTGCCAGCTATGGTAGCCGGAGCTACGAGCAGTACTTC. Amino acids: CASYGSRSYEQYF.

The chain recombines TRBV18 with TRBJ1-1, with TRBD1 identical over 9 bases. CDR3 length: 15 residues. Germline-derived CDR1 and CDR2 are KGHSH and LQKENI. J lost 11 bases, V lost 3 bases, and 13 bases had no gene match. The CDR3 loop is CASSPTAGTGSFAFF. As DNA, the CDR3 is TGTGCCAGCTCACCGACTGCCGGGACAGGGAGTTTCGCTTTCTTT.

This clonotype has a count of ten or more. The chain carries TRBV5-1 and TRBJ2-1, with no clear D. V lost 4 bases, J lost 0 bases, and 14 bases lay in between. The CDR3 loop spans 16 amino acids. Germline CDR1 is SGHRS and CDR2 is YFSETQ. The CDR3 sequence is CASSTSLAGSYNEQFF. For the CDR3, the DNA is TGCGCCAGCAGCACTTCCTTAGCCGGCTCCTACAATGAGCAGTTCTTC.

In its sample, this clonotype was seen many times. V usage is TRBV5-1 and J usage is TRBJ2-3; TRBD2 matches at 11 bases. Looked up from germline, CDR1 is SGHRS and CDR2 is YFSETQ. The CDR3 has 17 amino acids. V shed 3 bases and J 1 base; nucleotides not matched to a gene: 7. CDR3 DNA: TGCGCCAGCAGCTCCACGGTAGCGGGAGGGGGCACAGATACGCAGTATTTT. Translating gives CASSSTVAGGGTDTQYF.

This clonotype was recorded at least ten times. The chain has TRBV27 and TRBJ2-1; TRBD2 matches 8 bases. Per germline, CDR1 MNHEY and CDR2 SMNVEV (reference sequence). Losses at the gene ends were 4 bases for V and 2 bases for J; bases not matched to a gene: 7. This CDR3 spans 16 amino acids. The CDR3 reads CASSWSGGEAYNEQFF. The DNA for the CDR3 is TGTGCCAGCAGTTGGAGCGGGGGCGAGGCCTACAATGAGCAGTTCTTC.

This clonotype showed up many times. This rearrangement joins TRBV6-5 to TRBJ1-1; possibly TRBD1 for D (5 bases). The CDR3 is 15 residues long. CDR1 and CDR2 (germline): MNHEY, SVGAGI. V was cut by 0 bases and J by 5 bases, with 13 bases left in between. As DNA, the CDR3 is TGTGCCAGCAGTTACTCGAATAGGGGAGGGACTGAAGCTTTCTTT. This sequence encodes CASSYSNRGGTEAFF.

This clonotype came up many times. V is TRBV28 and J is TRBJ2-6; D gene uncertain. CDR1 is MDHEN, CDR2 SYDVKM, per germline. The CDR3 totals 18 residues. V lost 3 bases to trimming and J lost 0 bases, with 15 bases between them. This chain's CDR3 is CASSFRPGWGSGANVLTF. In nucleotides, the CDR3 is TGTGCCAGCAGTTTCCGCCCTGGGTGGGGCTCTGGGGCCAACGTCCTGACTTTC.

Turning to this clonotype: A read error may explain this, as a much larger clone is one base away. This chain links TRBV7-9 with TRBJ2-3; the match to TRBD1 covers 9 bases. Germline CDR1 and CDR2: SEHNR and FQNEAQ (reference sequence). The CDR3 has 17 residues. The CDR3 reads CASSLVFRTGAADTQCF. The CDR3 coding sequence is TGTGCCAGCAGCTTAGTCTTCCGGACAGGGGCTGCAGATACGCAGTGTTTT. The full variable domain, with the rest looked up from reference TRBV7-9 and TRBJ2-3, is DTGVSQNPRHKITKRGQNVTFRCDPISEHNRLYWYRQTLGQGPEFLTYFQNEAQLEKSRLLSDRFSAERPKGSFSTLEIQRTEQGDSAMYLCASSLVFRTGAADTQCFGPGTRLTVL.

This clonotype was seen a handful of times. The chain recombines TRBV29-1 with TRBJ2-3; the D is unclear. The CDR3 has 13 amino acids. Looked up from germline, CDR1 is SQVTM and CDR2 is ANQGSEA. V was pared by 5 bases and J by 2 bases, with 11 bases between. The CDR3 protein is CSVLHPVTDTQYF. The CDR3 DNA reads TGCAGCGTTTTACATCCTGTCACAGATACGCAGTATTTT.

CDR3 DNA sequence: TGCAGTGCCGGGACTAGCGGGAGGGCTGGTGAGCAGTACTTC. Protein product: CSAGTSGRAGEQYF. The chain is built from TRBV20-1 and TRBJ2-7; 16 bases agree with TRBD2. The length of the CDR3 is 14 residues. The V gene's germline CDR1 is DFQATT and CDR2 SNEGSKA (reference sequence). The ends lost 6 bases at V and 7 bases at J; junction bases unmatched: 6.

This clonotype has at least ten counts. V and J are TRBV3-1 and TRBJ2-1; 8 bases line up with TRBD2. The CDR3 length is 14 residues. Germline trimming cut 1 base from V and 7 bases from J; bases unmatched to any gene: 3. Germline CDR1 LGHDT, CDR2 YNNKEL (reference sequence). The CDR3 here is CASSQVGRGNEQFF. The CDR3 bases are TGTGCCAGCAGCCAAGTCGGGAGGGGAAATGAGCAGTTCTTC.

At least ten counts were recorded for this clonotype. The chain combines TRBV7-9 with TRBJ2-1; TRBD2 aligns across 13 bases. This CDR3 is built from 16 residues. Germline CDR1 and CDR2: SEHNR and FQNEAQ (reference sequence). V lost 5 bases, J lost 8 bases, and 9 bases stayed unmatched. The CDR3: CASSPSGLAGADEQFF. DNA of the CDR3: TGTGCCAGCAGCCCCTCAGGACTAGCGGGAGCCGATGAGCAGTTCTTC.